One and the same sample provided the 2 T cell receptor beta chains below, sequenced in a study of shared clonotypes between healthy human individuals. Repertoires were generated with immunoSEQ multiplex PCR, while TCRdb's copy carries only in-frame clones and drops some. Of roughly 410,000 clones listed, 95% to 97% are singletons. Sample: memory CD8+ T cells sorted from blood. Subset reported: CD45RO+ cells pooled with CCR7-negative TemRA cells. These receptors came from a man aged 25-45 years in good health.

This clone was picked up a small number of times. The same CDR3 is also encoded by other DNA sequences in this sample. The V call is TRBV11-2, the J call TRBJ2-1; D uncertain. The CDR3 runs to 14 residues. V lost 1 base to trimming and J lost 0 bases, with 4 bases between them. Germline V CDR1 and CDR2: SGHAT, FQNNGV. The chain's CDR3 is CASSLGSSYNEQFF. CDR3 nucleotides: TGTGCCAGCAGCTTAGGGAGCTCCTACAATGAGCAGTTCTTC. The complete variable domain, with remaining parts taken from reference TRBV11-2 and TRBJ2-1, reads EAGVAQSPRYKIIEKRQSVAFWCNPISGHATLYWYQQILGQGPKLLIQFQNNGVVDDSQLPKDRFSAERLKGVDSTLKIQPAKLEDSAVYLCASSLGSSYNEQFFGPGTRLTVL.

CDR3 nucleotides: TGTGCCAGCAGCACGGGCTCCTACGAGCAGTACTTC. Protein product: CASSTGSYEQYF. The V and J genes are TRBV9 and TRBJ2-7; the D is unclear. Germline values: CDR1 SGDLS, CDR2 YYNGEE. Deletions cut 4 bases from V and 0 bases from J, with 5 bases between. The CDR3 totals 12 residues. The full variable domain, rest sourced from reference TRBV9 and TRBJ2-7, is DSGVTQTPKHLITATGQRVTLRCSPRSGDLSVYWYQQSLDQGLQFLIQYYNGEERAKGNILERFSAQQFPDLHSELNLSSLELGDSALYFCASSTGSYEQYFGPGTRLTVT.